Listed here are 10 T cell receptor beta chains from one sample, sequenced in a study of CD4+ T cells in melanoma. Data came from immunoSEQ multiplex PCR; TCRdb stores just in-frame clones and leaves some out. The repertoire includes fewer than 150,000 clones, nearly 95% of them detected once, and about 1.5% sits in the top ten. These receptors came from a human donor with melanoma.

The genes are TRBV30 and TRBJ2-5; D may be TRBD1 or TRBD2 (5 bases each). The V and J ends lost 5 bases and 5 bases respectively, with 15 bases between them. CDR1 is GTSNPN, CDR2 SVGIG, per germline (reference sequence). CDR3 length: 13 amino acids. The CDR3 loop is CAWVQGTGETQYF. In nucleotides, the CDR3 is TGTGCCTGGGTTCAGGGTACGGGGGAGACCCAGTACTTC. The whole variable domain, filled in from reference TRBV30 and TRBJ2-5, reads SQTIHQWPATLVQPVGSPLSLECTVEGTSNPNLYWYRQAAGRGLQLLFYSVGIGQISSEVPQNLSASRPQDRQFILSSKKLLLSDSGFYLCAWVQGTGETQYFGPGTRLLVL.

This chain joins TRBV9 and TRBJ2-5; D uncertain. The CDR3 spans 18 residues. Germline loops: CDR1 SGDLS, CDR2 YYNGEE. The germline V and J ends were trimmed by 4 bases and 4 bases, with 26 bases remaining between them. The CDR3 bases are TGTGCCAGCAGCCCCTCAGGAAACGTCTACTCCGCGTTAGAGACCCAGTACTTC. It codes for CASSPSGNVYSALETQYF.

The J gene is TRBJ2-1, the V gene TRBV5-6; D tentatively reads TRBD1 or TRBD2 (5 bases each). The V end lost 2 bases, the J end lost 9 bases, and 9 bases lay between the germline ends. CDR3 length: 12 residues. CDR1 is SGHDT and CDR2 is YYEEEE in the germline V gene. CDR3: CASSLGGGEQFF. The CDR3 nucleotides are TGTGCCAGCAGCTTAGGTGGGGGTGAGCAGTTCTTC.

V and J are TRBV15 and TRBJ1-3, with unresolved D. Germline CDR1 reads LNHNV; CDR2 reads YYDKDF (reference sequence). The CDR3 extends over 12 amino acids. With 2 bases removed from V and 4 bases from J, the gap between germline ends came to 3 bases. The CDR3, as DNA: TGTGCCACCAGCAGAAACGGAAACACCATATATTTT. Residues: CATSRNGNTIYF.

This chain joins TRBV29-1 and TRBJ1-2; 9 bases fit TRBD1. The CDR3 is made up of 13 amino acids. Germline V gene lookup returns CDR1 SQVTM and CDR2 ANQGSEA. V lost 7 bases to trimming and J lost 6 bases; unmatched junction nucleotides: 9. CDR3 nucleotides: TGCAGCGCTACGACAGGGGGGGGCGATGGCTACACCTTC. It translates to CSATTGGGDGYTF.

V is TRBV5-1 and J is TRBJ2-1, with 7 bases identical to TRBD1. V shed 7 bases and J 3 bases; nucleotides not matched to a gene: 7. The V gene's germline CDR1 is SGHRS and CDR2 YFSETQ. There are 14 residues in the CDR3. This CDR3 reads CASYRDSDYNEQFF. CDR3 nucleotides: TGCGCCAGCTACCGGGACAGCGACTACAATGAGCAGTTCTTC.

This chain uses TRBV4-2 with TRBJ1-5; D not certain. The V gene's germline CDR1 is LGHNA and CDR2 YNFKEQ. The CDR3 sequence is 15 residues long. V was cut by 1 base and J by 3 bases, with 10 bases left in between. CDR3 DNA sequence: TGTGCCAGCAGCCAAGGGGGAGATGTCAATCAGCCCCAGCATTTT. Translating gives CASSQGGDVNQPQHF.

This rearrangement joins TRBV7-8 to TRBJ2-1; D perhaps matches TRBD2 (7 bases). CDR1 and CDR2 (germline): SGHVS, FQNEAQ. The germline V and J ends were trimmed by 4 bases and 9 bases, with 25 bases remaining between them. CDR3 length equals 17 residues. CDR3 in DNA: TGTGCCAGCAGCTCTCCGAGGGGGGGCCGGTGGGTTGGTGAGCAGTTCTTC. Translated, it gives CASSSPRGGRWVGEQFF. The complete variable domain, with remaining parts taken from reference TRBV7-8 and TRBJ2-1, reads GAGVSQSPRYKVAKRGQDVALRCDPISGHVSLFWYQQALGQGPEFLTYFQNEAQLDKSGLPSDRFFAERPEGSVSTLKIQRTQQEDSAVYLCASSSPRGGRWVGEQFFGPGTRLTVL.

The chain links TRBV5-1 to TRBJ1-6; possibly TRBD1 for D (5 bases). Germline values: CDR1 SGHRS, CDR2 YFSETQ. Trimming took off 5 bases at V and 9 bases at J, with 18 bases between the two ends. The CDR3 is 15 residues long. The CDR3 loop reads CASSLMDMMGSPLHF. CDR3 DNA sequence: TGCGCCAGCAGTTTGATGGACATGATGGGTTCACCCCTCCACTTT.

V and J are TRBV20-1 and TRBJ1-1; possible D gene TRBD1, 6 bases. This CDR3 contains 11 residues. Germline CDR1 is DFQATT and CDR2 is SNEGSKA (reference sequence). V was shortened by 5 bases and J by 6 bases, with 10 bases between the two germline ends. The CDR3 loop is CSAHRVSEAFF. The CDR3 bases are TGCAGTGCTCACAGGGTTTCTGAAGCTTTCTTT.